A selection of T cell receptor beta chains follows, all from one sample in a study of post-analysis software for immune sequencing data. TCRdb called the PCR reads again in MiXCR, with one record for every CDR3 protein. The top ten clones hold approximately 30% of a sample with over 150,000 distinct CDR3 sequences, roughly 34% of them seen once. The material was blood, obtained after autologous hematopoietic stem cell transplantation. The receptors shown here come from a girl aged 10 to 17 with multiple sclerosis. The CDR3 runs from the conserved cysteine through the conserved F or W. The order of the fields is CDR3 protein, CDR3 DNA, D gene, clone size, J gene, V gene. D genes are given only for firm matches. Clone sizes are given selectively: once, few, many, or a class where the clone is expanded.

CDR3 protein: CSARRPHRRSNQPQHF; CDR3 DNA: TGCAGTGCTAGACGCCCCCATAGGAGGTCGAATCAGCCCCAGCATTTT; D gene: NA; clone size: NA; J gene: TRBJ1-5; V gene: TRBV20-1
CDR3 protein: CASSRQGGREKLFF; CDR3 DNA: TGTGCCAGCAGCCGACAGGGTGGAAGGGAAAAACTGTTTTTT; D gene: TRBD1; clone size: NA; J gene: TRBJ1-4; V gene: TRBV25-1
CDR3 protein: CASSPGWGAHGYTF; CDR3 DNA: TGTGCCAGCAGCCCTGGTTGGGGGGCCCATGGCTACACCTTC; D gene: NA; clone size: NA; J gene: TRBJ1-2; V gene: TRBV3-1
CDR3 protein: CSVRKVQGTGELFF; CDR3 DNA: TGCAGCGTCCGGAAGGTCCAGGGGACCGGGGAGCTGTTTTTT; D gene: NA; clone size: NA; J gene: TRBJ2-2; V gene: TRBV29-1
CDR3 protein: CASGWNIEETQYF; CDR3 DNA: TGTGCTAGTGGTTGGAACATCGAAGAGACCCAGTACTTC; D gene: NA; clone size: NA; J gene: TRBJ2-5; V gene: TRBV12-5
CDR3 protein: CSARKGAGEGEQFF; CDR3 DNA: TGCAGTGCTAGAAAGGGGGCAGGCGAGGGGGAGCAGTTCTTC; D gene: TRBD1; clone size: NA; J gene: TRBJ2-1; V gene: TRBV20-1
CDR3 protein: CASSLGNTGELFF; CDR3 DNA: TGTGCCAGCAGCTTAGGGAACACCGGGGAGCTGTTTTTT; D gene: NA; clone size: once; J gene: TRBJ2-2; V gene: TRBV7-3
CDR3 protein: CSARGQISYEQYF; CDR3 DNA: TGCAGTGCTAGAGGACAGATTTCCTACGAGCAGTACTTC; D gene: NA; clone size: NA; J gene: TRBJ2-7; V gene: TRBV20-1
CDR3 protein: CASSPMASGNYGYTF; CDR3 DNA: TGTGCCAGCAGCCCCATGGCGTCGGGAAACTATGGCTACACCTTC; D gene: NA; clone size: few; J gene: TRBJ1-2; V gene: TRBV7-9
CDR3 protein: CASFKMDEQFF; CDR3 DNA: TGTGCCAGCTTCAAGATGGATGAGCAGTTCTTC; D gene: NA; clone size: NA; J gene: TRBJ2-1; V gene: TRBV18
CDR3 protein: CASSSGTANTEAFF; CDR3 DNA: TGCGCCAGCAGCTCCGGGACGGCGAACACTGAAGCTTTCTTT; D gene: NA; clone size: few; J gene: TRBJ1-1; V gene: TRBV5-1
CDR3 protein: CASSPRGGYGYTF; CDR3 DNA: TGTGCCAGCAGCCCCAGGGGGGGCTATGGCTACACCTTC; D gene: TRBD1; clone size: NA; J gene: TRBJ1-2; V gene: TRBV12-3/TRBV12-4
CDR3 protein: CASSNPGQSYEQYF; CDR3 DNA: TGTGCCAGCAGCAACCCGGGACAGTCTTACGAGCAGTACTTC; D gene: TRBD1; clone size: few; J gene: TRBJ2-7; V gene: TRBV7-9
CDR3 protein: CSARRASGTSYNEQFF; CDR3 DNA: TGCAGTGCTAGAAGGGCTAGCGGGACTTCCTACAATGAGCAGTTCTTC; D gene: TRBD2; clone size: NA; J gene: TRBJ2-1; V gene: TRBV20-1
CDR3 protein: CASSELAGGKDTQYF; CDR3 DNA: TGTGCCAGCAGTGAACTAGCGGGAGGGAAAGATACGCAGTATTTT; D gene: TRBD2; clone size: NA; J gene: TRBJ2-3; V gene: TRBV6-4
CDR3 protein: CAISEHSAPRTGTTSGRIYEQYF; CDR3 DNA: TGTGCCATCAGTGAGCACTCGGCCCCTAGGACAGGGACCACTAGCGGGAGAATCTACGAGCAGTACTTC; D gene: TRBD2; clone size: NA; J gene: TRBJ2-7; V gene: TRBV10-3
CDR3 protein: CASGGHQNTEAFF; CDR3 DNA: TGCGCCAGCGGTGGACACCAGAACACTGAAGCTTTCTTT; D gene: NA; clone size: NA; J gene: TRBJ1-1; V gene: TRBV10-2